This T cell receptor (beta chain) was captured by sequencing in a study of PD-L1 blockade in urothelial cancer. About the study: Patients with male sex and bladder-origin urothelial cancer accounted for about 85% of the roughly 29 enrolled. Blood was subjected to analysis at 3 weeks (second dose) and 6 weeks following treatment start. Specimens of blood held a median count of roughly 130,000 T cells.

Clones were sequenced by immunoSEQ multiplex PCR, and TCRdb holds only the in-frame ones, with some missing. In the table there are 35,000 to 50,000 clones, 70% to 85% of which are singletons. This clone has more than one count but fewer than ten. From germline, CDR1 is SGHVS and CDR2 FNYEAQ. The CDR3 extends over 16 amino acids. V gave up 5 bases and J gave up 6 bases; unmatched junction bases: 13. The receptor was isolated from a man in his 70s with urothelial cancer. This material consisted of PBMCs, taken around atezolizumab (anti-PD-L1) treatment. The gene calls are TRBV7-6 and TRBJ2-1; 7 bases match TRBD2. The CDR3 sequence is CASSDLGRESGNEQFF. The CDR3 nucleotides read TGTGCCAGCAGCGACTTAGGGCGGGAGTCGGGCAATGAGCAGTTCTTC.